This entry features one T cell receptor (beta chain) sequence. Its antigen is not identified. The sample comes from a study of shared clonotypes between healthy human individuals. Points from the study as a whole: The expectation was that sequencing depth would affect clonotype sharing among donors. Against clonotypes common to all four donors, non-shared ones had lower generation probabilities.

Positively selected for CCR7, the CD45RO-negative cells used as naive CD8 cells excluded terminally differentiated effector memory CD45RA+ cells. Libraries were prepared by immunoSEQ multiplex PCR; TCRdb keeps only in-frame clonotypes and omits some of them. The sample carries 630,000 or so clones, 95% to 98% recorded once. The origin of this receptor is a man younger than 45 in good health. Sequencing input: naive CD8+ T cells sorted from blood.

This chain's CDR3 is CASSFRSQDNEQFF. The CDR3 region has the DNA TGTGCCAGCAGCTTTCGGTCACAGGACAATGAGCAGTTCTTC. The rearrangement joins TRBV7-6 to TRBJ2-1; D might be TRBD1 (5 bases). Trimming pared 3 bases from V and 5 bases from J, leaving 11 bases between. Looked up from germline, CDR1 is SGHVS and CDR2 is FNYEAQ. The CDR3 covers 14 residues.